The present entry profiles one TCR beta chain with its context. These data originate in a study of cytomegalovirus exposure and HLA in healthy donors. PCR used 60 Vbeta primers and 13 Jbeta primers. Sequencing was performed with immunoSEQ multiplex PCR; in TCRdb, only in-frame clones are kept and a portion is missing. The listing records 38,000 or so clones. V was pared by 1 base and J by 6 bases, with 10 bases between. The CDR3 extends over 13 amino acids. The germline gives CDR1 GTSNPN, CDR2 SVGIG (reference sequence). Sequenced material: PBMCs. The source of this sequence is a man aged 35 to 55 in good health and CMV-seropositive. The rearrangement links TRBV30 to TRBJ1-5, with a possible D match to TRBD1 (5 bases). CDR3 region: CAWSAGGPQPQHF. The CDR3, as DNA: TGTGCCTGGAGTGCGGGGGGACCTCAGCCCCAGCATTTT.